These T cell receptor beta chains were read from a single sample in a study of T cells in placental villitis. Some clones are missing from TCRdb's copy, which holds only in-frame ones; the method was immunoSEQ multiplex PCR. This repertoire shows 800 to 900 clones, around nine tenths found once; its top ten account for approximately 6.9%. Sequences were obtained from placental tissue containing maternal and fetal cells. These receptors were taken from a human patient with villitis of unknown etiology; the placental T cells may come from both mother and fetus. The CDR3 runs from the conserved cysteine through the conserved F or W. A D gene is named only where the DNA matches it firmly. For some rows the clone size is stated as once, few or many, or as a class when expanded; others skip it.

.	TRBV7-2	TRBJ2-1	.	TGTGCCAGCAGCTTACGTCGACCCCCCTACAATGAGCAGTTCTTC	CASSLRRPPYNEQFF
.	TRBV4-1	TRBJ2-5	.	TGCGCCAGCAGCCCCCTCGGCAGCCAAGAGACCCAGTACTTC	CASSPLGSQETQYF
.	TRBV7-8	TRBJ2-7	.	TGTGCCAGCAGCTACCGGACAGTCTCCTCCTACGAGCAGTACTTC	CASSYRTVSSYEQYF
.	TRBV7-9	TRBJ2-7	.	TGTGCCAGCAGCTACGAGCGGGCCACCTACGAGCAGTACTTC	CASSYERATYEQYF
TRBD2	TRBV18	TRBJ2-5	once	TGTGCCAGCTCACACCGGACTAGCGGGAGTCAAGAGACCCAGTACTTC	CASSHRTSGSQETQYF
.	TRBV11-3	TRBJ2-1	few	TGTGCCAGCAGCTTCGGACGGAATGAGCAGTTCTTC	CASSFGRNEQFF
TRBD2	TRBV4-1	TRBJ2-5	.	TGCGCCAGCAGGCAAGGGACTAGCGGCCAAGAGACCCAGTACTTC	CASRQGTSGQETQYF
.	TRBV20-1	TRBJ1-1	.	TGCAGTGCTAGTGGCCTTCCCATGAACACTGAAGCTTTCTTT	CSASGLPMNTEAFF
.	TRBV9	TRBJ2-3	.	TGTGCCAGCAGCGCCACCGGGACACCGTTTGGGGGGACGCAGTATTTT	CASSATGTPFGGTQYF
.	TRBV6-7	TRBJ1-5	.	TGTGCCAGCAGCTACCCGGGCCGAACGAGGACGAGGCAGCCCCAGCATTTT	CASSYPGRTRTRQPQHF
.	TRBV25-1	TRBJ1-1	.	TGTGCCAGCAGTGATCGGGACCTAGGGGACACTGAAGCTTTCTTT	CASSDRDLGDTEAFF
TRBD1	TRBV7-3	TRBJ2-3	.	TGTGCCAGCAGCCCCGGACAGGGTACGCAGTATTTT	CASSPGQGTQYF
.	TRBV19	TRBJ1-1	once	TGTGCCAGTAGTTTAGGGACGGCCACTGAAGCTTTCTTT	CASSLGTATEAFF
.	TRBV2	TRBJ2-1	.	TGTGCCAGCAGTCCTATGGTCAATGAGCAGTTCTTC	CASSPMVNEQFF
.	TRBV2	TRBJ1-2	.	TGTGCCAGCAAATTCGGGGGGGATGATGGCTACACCTTC	CASKFGGDDGYTF
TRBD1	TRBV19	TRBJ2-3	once	TGTGCCAGTAGTCGACAGGGATTGAGCACAGATACGCAGTATTTT	CASSRQGLSTDTQYF
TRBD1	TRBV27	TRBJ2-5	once	TGTGCCAGCAGTAGGACAGGGGAGGAGACCCAGTACTTC	CASSRTGEETQYF
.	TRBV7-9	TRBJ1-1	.	TGTGCCTTTTTAGTGGAGATGAACACTGAAGCTTTTTTT	CAFLVEMNTEAFF
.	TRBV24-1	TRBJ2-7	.	TGTGCCACCAGTGGGGACCAGTCCTACGAGCAGTACTTC	CATSGDQSYEQYF
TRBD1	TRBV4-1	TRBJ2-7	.	TGCGCCAGCAGCCCCCTACCGGACAGGATCTACGAGCAGTACTTC	CASSPLPDRIYEQYF
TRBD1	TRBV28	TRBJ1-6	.	TGTGCCAGCAGTTGGGACAGGGGTATACCTAATTCACCCCTCCACTTT	CASSWDRGIPNSPLHF
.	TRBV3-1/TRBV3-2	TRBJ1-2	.	TGTGCCAGCAGCCAAGTGGCCTTAACTAACTATGGCTACACCTTC	CASSQVALTNYGYTF
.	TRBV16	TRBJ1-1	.	TGTGCCAGCAACCGCAGACTGAACACTGAAGCTTTCTTT	CASNRRLNTEAFF
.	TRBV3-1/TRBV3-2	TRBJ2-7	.	TGTGCCAGCAGCCAAATCTTAGGGGCCTACGAGCAGTACTTC	CASSQILGAYEQYF
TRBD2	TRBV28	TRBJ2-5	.	TGTGCCAGCAGTTCCGGACTAGCCAAGACCCAGTACTTC	CASSSGLAKTQYF
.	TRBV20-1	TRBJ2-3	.	TGCAGTGCTACCCTCGTGGATACGCAGTATTTT	CSATLVDTQYF
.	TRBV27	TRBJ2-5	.	TGTGCCAGCAGTTTGGGAGTGTCCGAGACCCAGTACTTC	CASSLGVSETQYF
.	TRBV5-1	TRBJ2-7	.	TGCGCCAGCCGCAAGAGTGGGGGAGACGAGCAGTACTTC	CASRKSGGDEQYF
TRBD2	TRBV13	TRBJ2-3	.	TGTGCCAGCAGTCAACGGACTAGCGGCACAGATACGCAGTATTTT	CASSQRTSGTDTQYF
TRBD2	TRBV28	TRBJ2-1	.	TGTGCCAGCAGTACCGTTAGCGGGAGGAACAGCTCCTACAATGAGCAGTTCTTC	CASSTVSGRNSSYNEQFF
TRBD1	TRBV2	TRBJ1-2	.	TGTGCCAGCAGACCCCTGACAGGGGGGGCCCTCTATGGCTACACCTTC	CASRPLTGGALYGYTF
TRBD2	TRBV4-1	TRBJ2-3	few	TGCGCCAGCAGCCAAGGAGCGGGGGGCACAGATACGCAGTATTTT	CASSQGAGGTDTQYF
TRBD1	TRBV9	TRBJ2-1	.	TGTGCCAGCAGCGGACTCCCGGGACAGGGGTGGAATGAGCAGTTCTTC	CASSGLPGQGWNEQFF
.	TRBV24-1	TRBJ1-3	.	TGTGCCACCAGTGATTTCAAGGGGGTTGGAAACACCATATATTTT	CATSDFKGVGNTIYF
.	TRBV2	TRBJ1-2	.	TGTGCCAGCAGTGAAAGAGGGGGGGGCTCAATGCCTGGCTACACCTTC	CASSERGGGSMPGYTF
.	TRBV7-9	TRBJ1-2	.	TGTGCCAGCAGCTTAGGGACCGGTGGCTACACCTTC	CASSLGTGGYTF
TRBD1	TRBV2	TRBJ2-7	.	TGTGCCAGCAGTGAAGGTGTGGCGGGACAGGACTCCTACGAGCAGTACTTC	CASSEGVAGQDSYEQYF
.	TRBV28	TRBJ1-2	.	TGTGCCAGCAGTTTTTCGGGGAGCTATGGCTACACCTTC	CASSFSGSYGYTF
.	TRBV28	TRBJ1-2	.	TGTGCAAGCAAAAGGGGGGGAGTCTATGGCTACACCTTC	CASKRGGVYGYTF
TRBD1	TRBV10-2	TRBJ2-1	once	TGCGCCAGCAGTGGGACAGGGTACCTCAATGAGCAGTTCTTC	CASSGTGYLNEQFF
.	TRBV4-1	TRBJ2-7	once	TGCGCCAGCAGCCAAGATCTGGGATGGGAGCAGTACTTC	CASSQDLGWEQYF
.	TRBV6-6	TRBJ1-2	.	TGTGCCAGCAGTGGTTACAGGAGTGGCTACACCTTC	CASSGYRSGYTF
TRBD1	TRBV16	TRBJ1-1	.	TGTGCCAGCAGCCTAACAGGGGGCCGGACTGAAGCTTTCTTT	CASSLTGGRTEAFF
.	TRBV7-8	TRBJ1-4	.	TGTGCCAGCAGCTTATGGTCAGCAACTAATGAAAAACTGTTTTTT	CASSLWSATNEKLFF
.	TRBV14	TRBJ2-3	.	TGTGCCAGCAGCCAAGTTAAAGCTAGCACAGATACGCAGTATTTT	CASSQVKASTDTQYF
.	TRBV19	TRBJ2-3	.	TGTGCCAGTAGTCCCCACAGCACAGATACGCAGTATTTT	CASSPHSTDTQYF
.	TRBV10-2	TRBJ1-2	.	TGCGCCAGCAGTGACTCAAGGGCTGATGGCTACACCTTC	CASSDSRADGYTF
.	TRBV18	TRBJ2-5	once	TGTGCCAGCTCACGGGTCTCCACCCTCCAAGAGACCCAGTACTTC	CASSRVSTLQETQYF
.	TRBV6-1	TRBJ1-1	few	TGTGCCAGCAGTGAAGCGACGACGGCCGAAGCTTTCTTT	CASSEATTAEAFF
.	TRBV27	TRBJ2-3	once	TGTGCCAGCAGTTTATGGCCAGATACGCAGTATTTT	CASSLWPDTQYF
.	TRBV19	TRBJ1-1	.	TGTGCCAGTAGAGTGGGCGGGACTGAAGCTTTCTTT	CASRVGGTEAFF
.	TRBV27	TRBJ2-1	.	TGTGCCAGCAGTTTATCGGAGATAGCGCATGAGCAGTTCTTC	CASSLSEIAHEQFF
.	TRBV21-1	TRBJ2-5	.	TGTGCCAGCAGCAATGTCTTCTTGCGACAGTTCCTCCAAGGGACCCAGTACTTC	CASSNVFLRQFLQGTQYF
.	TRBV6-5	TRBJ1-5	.	TGTGCCAGCAGCCTTGCGGCCCAGCATTTT	CASSLAAQHF
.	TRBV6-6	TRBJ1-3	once	TGTGCCAGCAGTTACCTCGACCGGGGCTCTGGAAACACCATATATTTT	CASSYLDRGSGNTIYF